In this sample, the clone carrying this T cell receptor (beta chain) turned up a few times. Assay used: immunoSEQ multiplex PCR; TCRdb lists only in-frame clones, some missing. The sample consists of over 130,000 clones, roughly 85% of them appearing once. The sample comes from a study of blood T cell repertoires in COVID-19. On the study more broadly: Samples came from the United States, Italy and Spain, spanning acute and convalescent COVID-19. T cells, B-cell-depleted T cells, or PBMCs provided the cDNA or gDNA that served as material.

The source of this sequence is an older man with acute or convalescent COVID-19. The sequencing input was peripheral blood.

The chain's CDR3 is CASSTTGTGFRRETQYF. The CDR3 DNA is TGTGCCAGCAGTACAACCGGGACAGGGTTTAGAAGAGAGACCCAGTACTTC. The chain is built from TRBV28 and TRBJ2-5; 9 bases fit TRBD1. This CDR3 has 17 amino acids. With 5 bases clipped from V and 4 bases from J, the junction kept 14 bases outside the gene matches. CDR1 and CDR2 from the germline V gene are MDHEN and SYDVKM.